This T cell receptor (beta chain) comes out of a study of T cells after yellow fever vaccination. V lost 0 bases and J 0 bases, leaving 12 bases between the germline ends. Germline loops: CDR1 SGHTA, CDR2 FQGNSA. This CDR3 has 17 amino acids. General study findings and limits: Most clones from primary vaccination were detected again post-booster (roughly 96% CD4, roughly 91% CD8). Contamination by abundant bulk-population clonotypes could be present in FACS-sorted repertoires. Though it reached lower strength, the secondary response hit its peak faster, day 5 versus 15.

Notes on this clonotype: Its antigen remains unidentified.

TCRdb itself ran the 5' RACE reads through MiXCR, one entry per CDR3 protein. This sample has under 700,000 distinct CDR3 sequences, with approximately 16% found just once. The V gene is TRBV7-2, the J gene TRBJ1-5, with unresolved D. This material consisted of PBMCs, taken less than 6 days after the first yellow fever vaccination. The clonotype originates from a man aged 18 to 35 who received the YFV17D yellow fever vaccine. CDR3 residues: CASSLAPTTYSNQPQHF. The CDR3 DNA reads TGTGCCAGCAGCTTAGCGCCAACTACGTATAGCAATCAGCCCCAGCATTTT. The whole variable domain, filled in from reference TRBV7-2 and TRBJ1-5, reads GAGVSQSPSNKVTEKGKDVELRCDPISGHTALYWYRQSLGQGLEFLIYFQGNSAPDKSGLPSDRFSAERTGGSVSTLTIQRTQQEDSAVYLCASSLAPTTYSNQPQHFGDGTRLSIL.